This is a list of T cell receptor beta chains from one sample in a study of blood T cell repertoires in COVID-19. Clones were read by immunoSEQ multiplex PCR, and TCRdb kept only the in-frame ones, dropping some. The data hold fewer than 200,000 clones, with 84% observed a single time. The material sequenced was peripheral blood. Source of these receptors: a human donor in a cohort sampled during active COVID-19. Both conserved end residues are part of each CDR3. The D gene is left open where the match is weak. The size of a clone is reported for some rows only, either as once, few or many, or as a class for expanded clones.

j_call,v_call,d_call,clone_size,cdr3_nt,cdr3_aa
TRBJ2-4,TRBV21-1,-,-,TGTGCCAGCAGCATACCTACCGACATTCAGTACTTC,CASSIPTDIQYF
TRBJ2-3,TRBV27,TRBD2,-,TGTGCCAGCAGTTCACCCCCCAGCGGGAAACCAGATACGCAGTATTTT,CASSSPPSGKPDTQYF
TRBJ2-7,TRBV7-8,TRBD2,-,TGTGCCAGCAGCTTAGTATCGGGGGGACTAGGCGAGCAGTACTTC,CASSLVSGGLGEQYF
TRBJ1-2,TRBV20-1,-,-,TGCAGTGCTAGTCCGAGGGAGAACTATGGCTACACCTTC,CSASPRENYGYTF
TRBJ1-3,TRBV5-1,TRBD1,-,TGCGCCAGCAGCTTCTATCCGGGACAGGGGCTTAATACTGGAAACACCATATATTTT,CASSFYPGQGLNTGNTIYF
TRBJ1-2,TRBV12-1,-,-,TGTGCCAGCAGGTTAGGCCCAGGGCCTAATGATGGCTACACCTTC,CASRLGPGPNDGYTF
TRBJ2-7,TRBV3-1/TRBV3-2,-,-,TGTGCCAGCAGCCTCAGCTACGAGCAGTACTTC,CASSLSYEQYF
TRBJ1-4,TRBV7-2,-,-,TGTGCCAGCAGCTTAGGGGCGGAGGGTGAAAAACTGTTTTTT,CASSLGAEGEKLFF
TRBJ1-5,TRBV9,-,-,TGTGCCAGCAGCCTAGATCTAAATCAGCCCCAGCATTTT,CASSLDLNQPQHF
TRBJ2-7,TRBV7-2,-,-,TGTGCCAGCAGCGAATCCCCTCGGGGGGCTCACTCCTACGAGCAGTACTTC,CASSESPRGAHSYEQYF
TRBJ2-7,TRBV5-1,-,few,TGCGCCAGCAGCCACGACAGGAACTACGAGCAGTACTTC,CASSHDRNYEQYF
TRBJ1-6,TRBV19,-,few,TGTGCCAGTAGTATCAAGAGCTCCTATAATTCACCCCTCCACTTT,CASSIKSSYNSPLHF
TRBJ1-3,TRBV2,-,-,TGTGCCAGCAGTGAAGAGAGCTCTGGAAACACCATATATTTT,CASSEESSGNTIYF
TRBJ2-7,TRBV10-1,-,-,TGCGCCAGCAGTGAGCCGCTACCTGGACGGATCGCAGGGGAGCAGTACTTC,CASSEPLPGRIAGEQYF
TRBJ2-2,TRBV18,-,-,TGTGCCAGCTCACCACAAAGGACACTGAACACCGGGGAGCTGTTTTTT,CASSPQRTLNTGELFF
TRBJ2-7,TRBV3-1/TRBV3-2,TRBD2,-,TGTGCCAGCAGCCAAGATGCTAGCGGTTCCTACGAGCAGTACTTC,CASSQDASGSYEQYF
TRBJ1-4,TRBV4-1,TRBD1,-,TGCGCCAGCAGCTATGACAGGGGTGGAGGTGAAAAACTGTTTTTT,CASSYDRGGGEKLFF
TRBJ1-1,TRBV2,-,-,TGTGCCAGCACTGTCGGTGGTAAGAACACTGAAGCTTTCTTT,CASTVGGKNTEAFF
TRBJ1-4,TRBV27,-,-,TGTGCCAGCAGTGCCCGACCCCTTACGCTGACAGGCGGTAATGAAAAACTGTTTTTT,CASSARPLTLTGGNEKLFF
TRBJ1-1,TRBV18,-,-,TGTGCCAGCTCCCCTTCTCTGGACAGGAACACTGAAGCTTTCTTT,CASSPSLDRNTEAFF
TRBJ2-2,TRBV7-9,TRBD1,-,TGTGCCAGCGACAGGGGGAACACCGGGGAGCTGTTTTTT,CASDRGNTGELFF
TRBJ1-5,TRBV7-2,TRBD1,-,TGTGCCAGCAGCGCCACCGGGACAGAGGCCGGGGGGCCCCAGCATTTT,CASSATGTEAGGPQHF
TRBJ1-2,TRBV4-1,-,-,TGCGCCAGCAGCCAAGGGCCCAGGGTGGGAAGGTATGGCTACACCTTC,CASSQGPRVGRYGYTF
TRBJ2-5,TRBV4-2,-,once,TGTGCCAGCAGCCAAGTTCTGGGGGGGGCCGAGGAGACCCAGTACTTC,CASSQVLGGAEETQYF